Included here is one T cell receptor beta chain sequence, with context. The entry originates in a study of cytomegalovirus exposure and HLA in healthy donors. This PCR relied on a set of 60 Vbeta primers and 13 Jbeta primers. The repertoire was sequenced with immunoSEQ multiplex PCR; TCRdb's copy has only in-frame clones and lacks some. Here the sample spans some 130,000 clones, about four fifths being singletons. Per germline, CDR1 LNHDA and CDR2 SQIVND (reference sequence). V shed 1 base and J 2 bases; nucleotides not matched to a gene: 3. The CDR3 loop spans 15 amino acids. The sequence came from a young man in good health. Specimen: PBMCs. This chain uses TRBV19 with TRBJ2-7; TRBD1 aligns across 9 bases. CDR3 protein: CASSIGTGVTYEQYF. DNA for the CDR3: TGTGCCAGTAGTATAGGGACAGGGGTGACCTACGAGCAGTACTTC.